The 28 T cell receptor beta chains in this list originate from one sample, sequenced in a study of lymphopenia after photon versus proton radiotherapy. TCRdb's copy holds only in-frame clones and misses some; the assay was immunoSEQ multiplex PCR. The sample lists roughly 42,000 clones; approximately 85% were seen once. Here the sequenced sample was peripheral blood, taken from a patient treated with photon-based radiotherapy. Receptor source: a man between 35 and 55 years old with gastric cancer.

The gene calls are TRBV29-1 and TRBJ1-2, with D possibly matching TRBD1 (6 bases). In germline, CDR1 is SQVTM, CDR2 ANQGSEA. V was clipped by 4 bases and J by 3 bases, with 15 bases between them. The CDR3 runs 14 residues. CDR3: CSVGHPGADYGYTF. In DNA, the CDR3 is TGCAGCGTTGGCCACCCGGGGGCTGACTATGGCTACACCTTC.

J is TRBJ1-2 and V is TRBV6-1; 7 positions agree with TRBD1. In germline, CDR1 is MNHNS, CDR2 SASEGT. V lost 7 bases to trimming and J lost 4 bases; unmatched junction nucleotides: 9. The CDR3 sequence is 14 residues long. The CDR3 coding sequence is TGTGCCAGCATGGTTGCAGGGGGTATCTATGGCTACACCTTC. Its protein product is CASMVAGGIYGYTF.

This clone was recorded only once. CDR3 region: CASSQERPLFEAFF. The CDR3, as DNA: TGCGCCAGCAGCCAAGAACGGCCCCTTTTTGAAGCTTTCTTT. The V gene is TRBV4-1, the J gene TRBJ1-1; unclear D gene. The CDR3 has 14 residues. Trimming stripped 0 bases from V and 7 bases from J, with 12 bases between. Germline CDR1 and CDR2: MGHRA and YSYEKL.

The chain has TRBV5-1 and TRBJ2-7; D is unclear. Germline-derived CDR1 and CDR2 are SGHRS and YFSETQ. V was trimmed by 0 bases and J by 0 bases, leaving 7 bases between them. The CDR3 length is 14 residues. As DNA, the CDR3 is TGCGCCAGCAGCTTGGAATCAGACTCCTACGAGCAGTACTTC. This encodes CASSLESDSYEQYF.

The rearrangement joins TRBV10-3 to TRBJ2-5; the D gene is possibly TRBD2 (6 bases). Trimming took off 0 bases at V and 4 bases at J, with 12 bases between the two ends. CDR3 length equals 15 residues. CDR1 is ENHRY and CDR2 is SYGVKD in the germline V gene. The CDR3 here is CAISESTGEGETQYF. CDR3 coding DNA: TGTGCCATCAGTGAGTCGACGGGGGAAGGAGAGACCCAGTACTTC.

CDR3 amino acids: CASSKQEAYEQYF. DNA for the CDR3: TGTGCCAGCAGTAAGCAGGAGGCCTACGAGCAGTACTTC. The chain carries TRBV25-1 and TRBJ2-5, with D tentatively TRBD2 (5 bases). The J call may not be correct, given that the DNA end is closer to TRBJ2-7. Germline V gene data show CDR1 as MGHDK and CDR2 as SYGVNS. This CDR3 contains 13 residues.

The CDR3 sequence: CASSPRADGGANTEAFF. In nucleotides, the CDR3 is TGTGCCAGCTCACCCCGGGCGGATGGGGGAGCGAACACTGAAGCTTTCTTT. The chain combines TRBV18 with TRBJ1-1, with D possibly TRBD1 on 5 matching bases. V gave up 3 bases and J gave up 1 base, with 18 bases separating them. The CDR3 runs 17 residues. Germline CDR1 reads KGHSH; CDR2 reads LQKENI. Using reference TRBV18 and TRBJ1-1 for the parts outside the CDR3, the full variable domain is NAGVMQNPRHLVRRRGQEARLRCSPMKGHSHVYWYRQLPEEGLKFMVYLQKENIIDESGMPKERFSAEFPKEGPSILRIQQVVRGDSAAYFCASSPRADGGANTEAFFGQGTRLTVV.

This chain links TRBV29-1 with TRBJ1-1; D is undetermined. Trimming cost V 4 bases and J 0 bases, with 12 bases left between them. Germline assignment: CDR1 SQVTM and CDR2 ANQGSEA. The CDR3 length is 14 residues. CDR3 DNA: TGCAGCGTTGGCAAAGGAGGGATGAACACTGAAGCTTTCTTT. It specifies CSVGKGGMNTEAFF. Variable domain in full (rest from reference TRBV29-1 and TRBJ1-1): SAVISQKPSRDICQRGTSLTIQCQVDSQVTMMFWYRQQPGQSLTLIATANQGSEATYESGFVIDKFPISRPNLTFSTLTVSNMSPEDSSIYLCSVGKGGMNTEAFFGQGTRLTVV.

The chain has TRBV25-1 and TRBJ2-7; a possible D gene is TRBD2 (6 bases). The V gene lost 3 bases and the J gene lost 1 base, with 10 bases spanning the gap. CDR1 and CDR2 (germline): MGHDK, SYGVNS. The CDR3 is 14 residues long. CDR3 protein: CASSDAGQSYEQYF. The DNA for the CDR3 is TGTGCCAGCAGTGATGCGGGGCAGTCCTACGAGCAGTACTTC.

V gene TRBV2 combines with J gene TRBJ1-1; D is undetermined. Germline-derived CDR1 and CDR2 are SNHLY and FYNNEI. V dropped 6 bases and J dropped 4 bases, with 15 bases sitting between them. The CDR3 is 14 amino acids. The CDR3, as DNA: TGTGCCAGCAGGCCCCAAGGGTTGGGCACTGAAGCTTTCTTT. This gives the protein CASRPQGLGTEAFF.

The chain employs TRBV30 and TRBJ2-7; perhaps D is TRBD1 or TRBD2 (5 bases each). The germline V gene has CDR1 GTSNPN and CDR2 SVGIG (reference sequence). The CDR3 contains 14 residues. Trimming pared 1 base from V and 4 bases from J, leaving 14 bases between. This chain's CDR3 is CAWSALRGVYEQYF. For the CDR3, the DNA is TGTGCCTGGAGTGCTCTGCGAGGGGTATACGAGCAGTACTTC.

The V gene is TRBV9, the J gene TRBJ2-5; D might be TRBD2 (6 bases). CDR1 is SGDLS and CDR2 is YYNGEE in the germline V gene. The CDR3 extends over 16 amino acids. V lost 0 bases and J lost 1, with 13 bases in between. Written as DNA, the CDR3 is TGTGCCAGCAGCGTAGGCTCTAGCGTTATCCAAGAGACCCAGTACTTC. Translation gives CASSVGSSVIQETQYF.

The V gene is TRBV5-1, the J gene TRBJ2-3; 12 positions match TRBD2. The junction had 6 bases not matched to a gene; V was cut back by 3 bases and J by 4 bases. Germline loops: CDR1 SGHRS, CDR2 YFSETQ. This CDR3 comprises 16 residues. The DNA for the CDR3 is TGCGCCAGCAGCTCTCTAGCGGGGGGGCGAGCAGATACGCAGTATTTT. Amino acid sequence: CASSSLAGGRADTQYF.

This clone was recorded once. The chain joins TRBV5-6 to TRBJ1-1; unclear D gene. V was shortened by 2 bases and J by 0 bases, with 8 bases between the two germline ends. This CDR3 comprises 14 residues. Germline V gene lookup returns CDR1 SGHDT and CDR2 YYEEEE. CDR3 sequence (DNA): TGTGCCAGCAGCTTTGGGAACATGAACACTGAAGCTTTCTTT. Its protein is CASSFGNMNTEAFF.

The table lists this clone with a count of one. The gene calls are TRBV6-5 and TRBJ2-5; 7 bases line up with TRBD2. The V gene's germline CDR1 is MNHEY and CDR2 SVGAGI. The CDR3 has 15 amino acids. V was clipped by 5 bases and J by 2 bases; unmatched bases: 8. The CDR3 is CASSPSGGTQETQYF. In nucleotides, the CDR3 is TGTGCCAGCAGTCCATCCGGGGGGACGCAAGAGACCCAGTACTTC.

V is TRBV30 and J is TRBJ1-2, with D uncertain. Trimming removed 4 bases at V and 4 bases at J, with 10 bases between. The CDR3 is 12 amino acids. Per germline, CDR1 GTSNPN and CDR2 SVGIG (reference sequence). For the CDR3, the DNA is TGTGCCTGGACTAAGGGTTTCTATGGCTACACCTTC. Protein: CAWTKGFYGYTF.

This sequence joins TRBV19 and TRBJ2-1; 9 positions match TRBD1. CDR3 length: 15 residues. Germline CDR1 and CDR2: LNHDA and SQIVND (reference sequence). With 2 bases clipped from V and 6 bases from J, the junction kept 5 bases outside the gene matches. CDR3 nucleotide sequence: TGTGCCAGTAGTATAACGGGGACAGGGTTCAATGAGCAGTTCTTC. It is translated as CASSITGTGFNEQFF.

CDR3 coding DNA: TGTGCCACCCAAATGGAGGGGGTAAAAGCTTTCTTT. Its protein is CATQMEGVKAFF. The genes are TRBV2 and TRBJ1-1; weak D call: TRBD1 (6 bases). Trimming cost V 10 bases and J 9 bases, with 18 bases left between them. Germline-derived CDR1 and CDR2 are SNHLY and FYNNEI. The CDR3 contains 12 residues.

This clone showed up just a few times. The chain has TRBV21-1 and TRBJ1-2. TRBV21-1 is a pseudogene locus. The CDR3 has 15 amino acids. The CDR3 reads CASSKKGLPNYGYTF. CDR3 sequence (DNA): TGTGCCAGCAGCAAAAAAGGCCTCCCTAACTATGGCTACACCTTC.

The gene calls are TRBV7-3 and TRBJ1-6; D not resolved. The CDR3 covers 15 residues. V shed 5 bases and J shed 0 bases, with 8 bases lying between them. The germline CDR1 and CDR2 sequences are SGHTA and FQGTGA. The CDR3 spells CASSQQSSYNSPLHF. CDR3 sequence (DNA): TGTGCCAGCAGCCAACAGAGCTCCTATAATTCACCCCTCCACTTT.

This chain connects TRBV6-6 to TRBJ1-2, with D unclear. Trimming shortened V by 4 bases and J by 6 bases, and 6 bases separated the two germline ends. CDR3 length: 11 residues. Germline V gene sequence: CDR1 MNHNY, CDR2 SVGAGI (reference sequence). CDR3 in DNA: TGTGCCAGCAGTTCCAATAATGGCTACACCTTC. The encoded protein is CASSSNNGYTF.

CDR3 bases: TGTGCCAGCAGCCCCTCGACAGGGGGCAACTATGGCTACACCTTC. It translates to CASSPSTGGNYGYTF. The chain uses TRBV7-9 and TRBJ1-2, with 10 bases that match TRBD1. This CDR3 has 15 amino acids. Germline V gene lookup returns CDR1 SEHNR and CDR2 FQNEAQ (reference sequence). Trimming took 5 bases from V and 2 from J; bases not matched to a gene: 5.

The chain employs TRBV9 and TRBJ2-7, with a tentative D call TRBD1 (5 bases). V shed 0 bases and J shed 2 bases, with 9 bases lying between them. Germline V gives CDR1 SGDLS, CDR2 YYNGEE. CDR3 length: 14 amino acids. The CDR3 is CASSVAGAAYEQYF. Written as DNA, the CDR3 is TGTGCCAGCAGCGTAGCTGGGGCCGCCTACGAGCAGTACTTC.

The chain uses TRBV5-1 and TRBJ2-2; tentative D call: TRBD1 (6 bases). Germline CDR1 and CDR2: SGHRS and YFSETQ. V gave up 3 bases and J gave up 0 bases, with 9 bases separating them. The CDR3 has 15 residues. The CDR3 reads CASSSQGPNTGELFF. The DNA of the CDR3 is TGCGCCAGCAGCTCACAGGGTCCGAACACCGGGGAGCTGTTTTTT.

CDR3 loop: CASRTTGTSGPLTYEQYF. In DNA form, the CDR3 reads TGTGCCAGCAGAACCACCGGGACTAGCGGGCCCCTTACCTACGAGCAGTACTTC. This chain links TRBV5-6 with TRBJ2-7; 12 positions match TRBD2. This CDR3 contains 18 residues. The J segment lost 2 bases and the V segment lost 5 bases, leaving 14 bases of the junction unmatched. CDR1 is SGHDT and CDR2 is YYEEEE in the germline V gene.

The CDR3 sequence: CASSPLGQGDQPQHF. The CDR3 bases are TGTGCCAGCAGCCCTCTCGGACAGGGGGATCAGCCCCAGCATTTT. The chain uses TRBV21-1 and TRBJ1-5; TRBD1, the table's D call, lacks a check against the DNA. TRBV21-1 is a listed pseudogene. CDR3 size: 15 residues.

The chain joins TRBV19 to TRBJ2-7; 11 nucleotides line up with TRBD1. The CDR3 sequence is 14 residues long. J lost 2 bases, V lost 7 bases, and 4 bases had no gene match. Germline V gene sequence: CDR1 LNHDA, CDR2 SQIVND (reference sequence). This CDR3 is CASKKGQGAYEQYF. Here the CDR3 DNA reads TGTGCCAGTAAAAAGGGACAGGGGGCCTACGAGCAGTACTTC. The full variable domain, with the rest looked up from reference TRBV19 and TRBJ2-7, is DGGITQSPKYLFRKEGQNVTLSCEQNLNHDAMYWYRQDPGQGLRLIYYSQIVNDFQKGDIAEGYSVSREKKESFPLTVTSAQKNPTAFYLCASKKGQGAYEQYFGPGTRLTVT.

The V and J genes are TRBV6-5 and TRBJ2-5; 7 positions agree with TRBD2. The CDR3 sequence is 13 residues long. CDR1 and CDR2 from the germline V gene are MNHEY and SVGAGI. The V and J ends lost 6 bases and 2 bases, in that order; junction bases with no gene match: 3. In DNA, the CDR3 is TGTGCCAGCAGGTCTAGCGGTCAAGAGACCCAGTACTTC. Residues: CASRSSGQETQYF.